This paragraph reports one T cell receptor beta chain. In this sample, this clonotype turned up a few times. What this receptor recognizes is not known. No base-level quality is on record; no much larger clone is a single base apart. The sample originates from a study of early T cells in non-severe SARS-CoV-2 infection (dated by TCRdb to the early 2020s). Describing the broader study: Bulk RNA from unsorted whole blood was used for TCR sequencing, so alpha and beta chains could not be paired. Study-wide findings and limitations: VDJdb matching was skewed toward anti-spike CD8 responses, so virus-specific expansions were likely underestimated and private and CD4 specificities were missed.

Library preparation used 5' RACE. The listed sequencing device is NextSeq 500. To correct for sequencing error and PCR bias, the TCR library protocol tagged individual cDNA molecules with unique molecular identifiers. Both TCR alpha and beta chains were sequenced, and tight co-correlation was observed between alpha and beta sequence abundances in each sample. On the authors' methods: Decombinator V4 was used to annotate TCR sequences for V gene, J gene and CDR3. Expanded TCRs were defined as changing significantly between any two time points under a Poisson model with p below 0.0001. Abundances of TCRs were expressed as counts per million after normalisation to the total number of TCRs sequenced in each sample. MAIT TCRs were defined by TRAV1-2 paired with TRAJ12, TRAJ20 or TRAJ33, and iNKT TCRs by TRAV10 paired with TRAJ18. VDJdb, accessed on 1 November 2021, was searched for TCRs annotated for CMV, EBV and SARS-CoV-2, and TCRs annotated for more than one antigen were excluded. TCRdb trimmed public reads at Q25 via fastp, called clones via MiXCR and kept in-frame beta chains. All rows with the same CDR3 protein become a single entry with the most common DNA and genes. TCRdb's processing, not the study's, gives the V and J calls here. A total of about 77,000 distinct CDR3 sequences appear in this sample, around 5% of them only once. Together, the top ten hold around 7.5% of the sample.

A case-control design nested within a healthcare worker cohort in London, UK, was used, with weekly nasopharyngeal swab PCR tests and blood sampling performed. Between 23 and 31 March 2020, the week of the UK lockdown, healthcare workers were enrolled and then followed up weekly for as long as 16 weeks. From its cysteine to its phenylalanine, the CDR3 spans 15 amino acids. Left in the record is the CDR3 DNA by itself, 45 bases read in frame from the first base. The germline V gene (reference sequence) gives CDR1 as LNHDA and CDR2 as SQIVND. V sheds 3 bases and J sheds 0 bases, leaving 9 bases between their ends.

Source: whole blood, taken at baseline. The TCR was taken from an adult who was a healthcare worker with PCR-confirmed SARS-CoV-2 infection or an uninfected control (not recorded which). The chain is encoded by TRBV19 joined to TRBJ2-1, with the identity of the D gene unclear. The CDR3 region reads CASSIKLNSYNEQFF. DNA sequence: TGTGCCAGTAGTATTAAGCTGAACTCCTACAATGAGCAGTTCTTC. Outside the CDR3, residues come from the reference TRBV19 and TRBJ2-1 proteins, so the full variable domain is: DGGITQSPKYLFRKEGQNVTLSCEQNLNHDAMYWYRQDPGQGLRLIYYSQIVNDFQKGDIAEGYSVSREKKESFPLTVTSAQKNPTAFYLCASSIKLNSYNEQFFGPGTRLTVL.